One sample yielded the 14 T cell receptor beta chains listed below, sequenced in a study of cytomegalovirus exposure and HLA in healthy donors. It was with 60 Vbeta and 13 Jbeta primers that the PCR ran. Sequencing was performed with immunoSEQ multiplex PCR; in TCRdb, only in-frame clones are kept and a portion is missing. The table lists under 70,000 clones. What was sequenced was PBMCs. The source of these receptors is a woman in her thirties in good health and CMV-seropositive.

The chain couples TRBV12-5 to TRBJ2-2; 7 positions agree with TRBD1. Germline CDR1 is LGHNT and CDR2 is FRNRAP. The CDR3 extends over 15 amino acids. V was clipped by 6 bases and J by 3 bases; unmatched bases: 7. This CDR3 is CASGLTGYDTGELFF. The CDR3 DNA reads TGTGCTAGTGGCCTGACAGGGTACGACACCGGGGAGCTGTTTTTT.

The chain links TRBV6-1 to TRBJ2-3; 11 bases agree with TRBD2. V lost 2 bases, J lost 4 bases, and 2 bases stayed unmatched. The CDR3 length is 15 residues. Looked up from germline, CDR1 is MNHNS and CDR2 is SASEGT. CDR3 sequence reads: CASSETSGSSDTQYF. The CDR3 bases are TGTGCCAGCAGTGAAACTAGCGGGAGCTCAGATACGCAGTATTTT.

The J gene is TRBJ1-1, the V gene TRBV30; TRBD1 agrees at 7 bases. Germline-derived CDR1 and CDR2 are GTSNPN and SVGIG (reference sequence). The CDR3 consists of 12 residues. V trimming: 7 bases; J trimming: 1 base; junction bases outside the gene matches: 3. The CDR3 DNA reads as TGTGCCTTCCGACAGGGGAACACTGAAGCTTTCTTT. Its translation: CAFRQGNTEAFF.

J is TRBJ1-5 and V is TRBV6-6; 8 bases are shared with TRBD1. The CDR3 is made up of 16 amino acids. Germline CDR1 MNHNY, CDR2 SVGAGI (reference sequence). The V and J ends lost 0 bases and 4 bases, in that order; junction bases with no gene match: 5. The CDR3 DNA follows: TGTGCCAGCAGTTACTCGACAGGGGTGGGGAATCAGCCCCAGCATTTT. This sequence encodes CASSYSTGVGNQPQHF.

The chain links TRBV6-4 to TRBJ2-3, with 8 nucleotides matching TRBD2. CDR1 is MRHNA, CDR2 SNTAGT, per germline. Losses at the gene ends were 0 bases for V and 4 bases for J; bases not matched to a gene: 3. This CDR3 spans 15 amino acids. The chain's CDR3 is CASSDSTGGPDTQYF. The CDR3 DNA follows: TGTGCCAGCAGTGACTCGACGGGAGGGCCAGATACGCAGTATTTT.

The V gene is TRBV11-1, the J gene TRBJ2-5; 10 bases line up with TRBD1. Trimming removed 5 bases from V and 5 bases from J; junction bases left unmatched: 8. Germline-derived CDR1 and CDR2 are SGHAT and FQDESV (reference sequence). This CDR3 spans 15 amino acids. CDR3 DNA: TGTGCCAGCAGCGCCGGGACAGGGGATCAGGAGACCCAGTACTTC. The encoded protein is CASSAGTGDQETQYF. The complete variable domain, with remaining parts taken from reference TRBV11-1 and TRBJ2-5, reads EAEVAQSPRYKITEKSQAVAFWCDPISGHATLYWYRQILGQGPELLVQFQDESVVDDSQLPKDRFSAERLKGVDSTLKIQPAELGDSAMYLCASSAGTGDQETQYFGPGTRLLVL.

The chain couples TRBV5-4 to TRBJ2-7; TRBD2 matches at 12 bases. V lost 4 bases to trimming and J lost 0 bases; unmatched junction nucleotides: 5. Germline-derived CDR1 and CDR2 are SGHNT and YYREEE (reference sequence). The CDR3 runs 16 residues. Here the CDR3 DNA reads TGTGCCAGCAGCGCGCGGACTAGCGGGACCTCCTACGAGCAGTACTTC. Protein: CASSARTSGTSYEQYF.

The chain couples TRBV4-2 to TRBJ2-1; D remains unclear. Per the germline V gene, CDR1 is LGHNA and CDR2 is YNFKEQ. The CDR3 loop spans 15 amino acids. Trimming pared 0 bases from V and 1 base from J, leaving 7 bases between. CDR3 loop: CASSQEVSSYNEQFF. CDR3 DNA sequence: TGTGCCAGCAGCCAAGAGGTCAGTTCCTACAATGAGCAGTTCTTC.

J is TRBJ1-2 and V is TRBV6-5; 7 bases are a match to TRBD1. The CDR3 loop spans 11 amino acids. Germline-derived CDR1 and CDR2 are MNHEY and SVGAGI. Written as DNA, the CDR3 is TGTGCTACTCGGACAGGCTATGGCTACACCTTC. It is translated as CATRTGYGYTF.

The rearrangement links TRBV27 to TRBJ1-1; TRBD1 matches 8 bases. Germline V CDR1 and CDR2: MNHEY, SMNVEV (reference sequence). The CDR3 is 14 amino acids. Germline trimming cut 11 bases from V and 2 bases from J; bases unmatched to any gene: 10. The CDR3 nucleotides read TGTGCCGTTGCCCCCGGGACAGGAAACACTGAAGCTTTCTTT. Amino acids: CAVAPGTGNTEAFF.

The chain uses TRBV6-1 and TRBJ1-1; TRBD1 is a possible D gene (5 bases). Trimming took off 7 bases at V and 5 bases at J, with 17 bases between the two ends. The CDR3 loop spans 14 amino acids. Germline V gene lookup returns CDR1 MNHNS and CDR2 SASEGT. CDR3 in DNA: TGTGCCAGCAAGGTTGGGTCCGGGGGGACTGAAGCTTTCTTT. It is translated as CASKVGSGGTEAFF.

In nucleotides, the CDR3 is TGTGCCACCAGCCGGGACAGGGTGGGGACTAATGAAAAACTGTTTTTT. Translation: CATSRDRVGTNEKLFF. The V call is TRBV15, the J call TRBJ1-4; 9 nucleotides align to TRBD1. V shed 5 bases, J shed 2 bases, and the junction held 6 bases outside the gene matches. This CDR3 spans 16 amino acids. CDR1 is LNHNV and CDR2 is YYDKDF in the germline V gene (reference sequence). The full variable domain, in which reference TRBV15 and TRBJ1-4 provide the parts outside the CDR3, is DAMVIQNPRYQVTQFGKPVTLSCSQTLNHNVMYWYQQKSSQAPKLLFHYYDKDFNNEADTPDNFQSRRPNTSFCFLDIRSPGLGDTAMYLCATSRDRVGTNEKLFFGSGTQLSVL.

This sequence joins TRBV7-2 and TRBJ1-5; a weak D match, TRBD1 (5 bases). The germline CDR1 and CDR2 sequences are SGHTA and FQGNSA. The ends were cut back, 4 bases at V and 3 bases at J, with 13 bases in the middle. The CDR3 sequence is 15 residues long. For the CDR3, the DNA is TGTGCCAGCAGCTCCCGACAGTCTAACAATCAGCCCCAGCATTTT. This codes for CASSSRQSNNQPQHF. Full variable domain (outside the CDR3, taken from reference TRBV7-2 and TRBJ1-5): GAGVSQSPSNKVTEKGKDVELRCDPISGHTALYWYRQSLGQGLEFLIYFQGNSAPDKSGLPSDRFSAERTGGSVSTLTIQRTQQEDSAVYLCASSSRQSNNQPQHFGDGTRLSIL.

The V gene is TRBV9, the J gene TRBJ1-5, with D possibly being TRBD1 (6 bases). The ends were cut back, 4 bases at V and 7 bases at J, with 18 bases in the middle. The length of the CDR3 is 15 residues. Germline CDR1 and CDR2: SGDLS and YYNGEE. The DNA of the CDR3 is TGTGCCAGCAGCCGGACGGACAGCCCGGGGCAGCCCCAGCATTTT. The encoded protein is CASSRTDSPGQPQHF.